A single sample is the source of the 9 T cell receptor beta chains below, sequenced in a study of radiation and T cells in renal cell carcinoma. TCRdb's copy holds only in-frame clones and misses some; the assay was immunoSEQ multiplex PCR. The sample carries 120,000 or so clones, 81% recorded once. Time point indicated: blood 2 weeks post-SBRT. Treatment denoted: 15 Gy SBRT to primary tumor, nephrectomy 4 weeks later. The sample in question was blood, obtained from a patient whose treatment included radiotherapy and nephrectomy. These receptors were obtained from a man aged 45-65 years with renal cell carcinoma.

The rearrangement joins TRBV19 to TRBJ1-4, with TRBD1 identical over 8 bases. From germline, CDR1 is LNHDA and CDR2 SQIVND (reference sequence). The CDR3 is 15 residues long. The junction had 9 bases not matched to a gene; V was cut back by 6 bases and J by 6 bases. CDR3 region: CASSGQGAVDEKLFF. CDR3 DNA: TGTGCCAGTAGCGGACAGGGAGCCGTGGATGAAAAACTGTTTTTT.

The chain combines TRBV11-2 with TRBJ1-1; D unresolved. Trimming took off 1 base at V and 1 base at J, with 10 bases between the two ends. The CDR3 spans 15 residues. Germline CDR1 is SGHAT and CDR2 is FQNNGV. The CDR3 loop is CASSLGGRWNTEAFF. The DNA for the CDR3 is TGTGCCAGCAGCTTAGGAGGACGGTGGAACACTGAAGCTTTCTTT. The full variable domain, completed using reference TRBV11-2 and TRBJ1-1, is EAGVAQSPRYKIIEKRQSVAFWCNPISGHATLYWYQQILGQGPKLLIQFQNNGVVDDSQLPKDRFSAERLKGVDSTLKIQPAKLEDSAVYLCASSLGGRWNTEAFFGQGTRLTVV.

The chain links TRBV7-9 to TRBJ2-7; 7 bases agree with TRBD2. The germline V gene encodes CDR1 SEHNR and CDR2 FQNEAQ (reference sequence). After removal of 0 bases from V and 13 bases from J, the junction contained 9 bases not matched to a gene. CDR3 length: 13 residues. The CDR3 DNA follows: TGTGCCAGCAGCTTAGCGCGGGCGGGAGAGACCTACTTC. Its protein product is CASSLARAGETYF.

The rearrangement links TRBV10-2 to TRBJ2-1; 8 positions match TRBD2. The CDR3 is made up of 13 amino acids. The V gene end was trimmed by 9 bases and the J gene end by 7 bases; junction bases not matched to a gene: 8. Per germline, CDR1 WSHSY and CDR2 SAAADI. CDR3 coding DNA: TGCGCCAGTGCGGGGGGCGGGCGGAATGAGCAGTTCTTC. It translates to CASAGGGRNEQFF.

This chain connects TRBV5-4 to TRBJ2-1; 10 positions agree with TRBD1. Germline V CDR1 and CDR2: SGHNT, YYREEE (reference sequence). The CDR3 loop spans 15 amino acids. The V gene end was trimmed by 4 bases and the J gene end by 3 bases; junction bases not matched to a gene: 4. Written as DNA, the CDR3 is TGTGCCAGCAGCGCGGGACAGGGGAGCTACAATGAGCAGTTCTTC. Translation: CASSAGQGSYNEQFF.

The chain carries TRBV7-2 and TRBJ1-5; D is undetermined. The length of the CDR3 is 14 residues. The germline V and J ends were trimmed by 3 bases and 3 bases, with 9 bases remaining between them. Germline V CDR1 and CDR2: SGHTA, FQGNSA. The CDR3 reads CASSLRTLNQPQHF. CDR3 DNA: TGTGCCAGCAGCTTGCGGACGCTCAATCAGCCCCAGCATTTT.

J is TRBJ2-3 and V is TRBV30; 7 bases fit TRBD1. The CDR3 is 12 amino acids. Germline V gene lookup returns CDR1 GTSNPN and CDR2 SVGIG (reference sequence). Trimming took 5 bases from V and 2 from J; bases not matched to a gene: 1. In DNA, the CDR3 is TGTGCCTGGGGACAGGACACAGATACGCAGTATTTT. Translating it yields CAWGQDTDTQYF.

This clone was recorded only once. The chain links TRBV27 to TRBJ2-1; D is unclear. Looked up from germline, CDR1 is MNHEY and CDR2 is SMNVEV (reference sequence). The CDR3 totals 15 residues. V lost 7 bases and J 0 bases, leaving 13 bases between the germline ends. CDR3 nucleotide sequence: TGTGCCAGCACCCCAGGTGGCAGCTCCTACAATGAGCAGTTCTTC. It translates to CASTPGGSSYNEQFF.

The J gene is TRBJ1-5, the V gene TRBV7-2; D remains ambiguous. Germline CDR1 SGHTA, CDR2 FQGNSA. V was pared by 6 bases and J by 0 bases, with 21 bases between. This CDR3 spans 18 amino acids. The DNA of the CDR3 is TGTGCCAGCAGGCCCCACCTTCGAGGGATGAATAGCAATCAGCCCCAGCATTTT. Translation: CASRPHLRGMNSNQPQHF.